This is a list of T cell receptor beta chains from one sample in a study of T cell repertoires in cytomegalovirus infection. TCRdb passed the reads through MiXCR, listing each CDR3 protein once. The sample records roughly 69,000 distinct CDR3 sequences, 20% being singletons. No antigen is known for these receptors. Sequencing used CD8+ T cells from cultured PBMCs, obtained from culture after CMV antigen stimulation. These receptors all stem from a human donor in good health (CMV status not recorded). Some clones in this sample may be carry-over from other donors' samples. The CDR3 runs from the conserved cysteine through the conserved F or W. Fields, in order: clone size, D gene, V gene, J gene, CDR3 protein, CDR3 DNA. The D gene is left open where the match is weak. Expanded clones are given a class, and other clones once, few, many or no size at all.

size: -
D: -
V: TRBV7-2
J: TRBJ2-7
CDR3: CASSLASPGAGHYEQYF
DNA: TGTGCCAGCAGCTTAGCTTCCCCGGGGGCAGGACACTACGAGCAGTACTTC

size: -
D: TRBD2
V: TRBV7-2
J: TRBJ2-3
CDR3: CASQNGGGSDTQYF
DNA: TGTGCCAGCCAGAACGGGGGAGGGTCAGATACGCAGTATTTT

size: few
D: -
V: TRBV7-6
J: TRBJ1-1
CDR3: CASSFPPGRNTEAFF
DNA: TGTGCCAGCAGCTTCCCACCGGGACGGAACACTGAAGCTTTCTTT

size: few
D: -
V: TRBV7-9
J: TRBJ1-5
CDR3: CASSSTGTLGNQPQHF
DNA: TGTGCCAGCAGCTCCACCGGGACACTAGGCAATCAGCCCCAGCATTTT

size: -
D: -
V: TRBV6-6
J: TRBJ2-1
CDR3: CASSYLGPGEQFF
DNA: TGTGCCAGCAGTTACTTAGGGCCGGGTGAGCAGTTCTTC

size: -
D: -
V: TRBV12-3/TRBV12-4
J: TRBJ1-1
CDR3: CASSLGRQPGTEAFF
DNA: TGTGCCAGCAGTTTAGGACGACAACCAGGGACTGAAGCTTTCTTT

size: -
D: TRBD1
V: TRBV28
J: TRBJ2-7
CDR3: CASRAGTGFYEQYF
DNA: TGTGCCAGCAGGGCCGGGACAGGGTTTTACGAGCAGTACTTC

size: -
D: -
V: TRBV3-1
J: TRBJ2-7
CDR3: CASSRETAIMIYEQYF
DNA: TGTGCCAGCAGCCGAGAGACAGCCATTATGATCTACGAGCAGTACTTC

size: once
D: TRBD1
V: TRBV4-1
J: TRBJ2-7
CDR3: CASSQENRGGGAEQYF
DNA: TGCGCCAGCAGCCAAGAGAACAGGGGCGGCGGTGCCGAGCAGTACTTC

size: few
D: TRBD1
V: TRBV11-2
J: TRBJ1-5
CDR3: CASSRDRVNQPQHF
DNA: TGTGCCAGCAGTCGTGACAGGGTCAATCAGCCCCAGCATTTT

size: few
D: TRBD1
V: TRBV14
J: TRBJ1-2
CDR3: CASSHLSGGGLDGYTF
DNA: TGTGCCAGCAGCCACCTATCAGGGGGTGGCCTTGATGGCTACACCTTC

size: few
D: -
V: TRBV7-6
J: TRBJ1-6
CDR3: CASSLGGINSPLHF
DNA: TGTGCCAGCAGCTTGGGAGGGATTAATTCACCCCTCCACTTT

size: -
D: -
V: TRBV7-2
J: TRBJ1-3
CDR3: CASSSDASSGNTIYF
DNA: TGTGCCAGCAGCTCCGACGCTAGCTCTGGAAACACCATATATTTT

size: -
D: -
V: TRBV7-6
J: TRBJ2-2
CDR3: CASSLAPGPDTGELFF
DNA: TGTGCCAGCAGCTTAGCCCCCGGACCCGACACCGGGGAGCTGTTTTTT

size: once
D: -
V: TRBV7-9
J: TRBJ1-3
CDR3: CASRSGHVQRDTIYF
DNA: TGTGCCAGCAGGTCCGGACATGTCCAAAGAGACACCATATATTTT

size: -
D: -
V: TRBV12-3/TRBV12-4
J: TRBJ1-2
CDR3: CASSPTQCFGISYGYTF
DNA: TGTGCCAGCAGTCCCACACAGTGTTTTGGTATCAGCTATGGCTACACCTTC

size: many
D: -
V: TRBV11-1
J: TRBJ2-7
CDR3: CASSSWGNKYEQYF
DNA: TGTGCCAGCAGCTCGTGGGGAAACAAGTACGAGCAGTACTTC

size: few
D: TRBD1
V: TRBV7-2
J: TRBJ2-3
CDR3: CASSLARDRIQDTQYF
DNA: TGTGCCAGCAGCTTAGCCCGGGACAGAATACAAGATACGCAGTATTTT

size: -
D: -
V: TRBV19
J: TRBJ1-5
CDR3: CASIPGSGSNQPQHF
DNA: TGTGCCAGTATCCCTGGGAGTGGGAGCAATCAGCCCCAGCATTTT

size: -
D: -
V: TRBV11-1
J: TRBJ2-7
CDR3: CASSYSVGERTYEQYF
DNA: TGTGCCAGCAGCTATAGCGTGGGGGAAAGGACCTACGAGCAGTACTTC

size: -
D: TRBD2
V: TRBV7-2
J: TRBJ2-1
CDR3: CASSLTASGGANEQFF
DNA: TGTGCCAGCAGCCTTACGGCTAGCGGGGGTGCTAATGAGCAGTTCTTC

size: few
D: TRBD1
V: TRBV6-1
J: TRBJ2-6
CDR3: CAIIIRDRASGANVLTF
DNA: TGTGCCATCATAATCCGGGACAGGGCCTCTGGGGCCAACGTCCTGACTTTC

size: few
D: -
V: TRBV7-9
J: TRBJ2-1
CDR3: CASSHGPNEQFF
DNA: TGTGCCAGCAGCCACGGCCCCAATGAGCAGTTCTTC

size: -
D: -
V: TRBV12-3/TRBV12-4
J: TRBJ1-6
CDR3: CASSLGPSSYNSPLHF
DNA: TGTGCCAGCAGTTTGGGGCCGAGCTCCTATAATTCACCCCTCCACTTT

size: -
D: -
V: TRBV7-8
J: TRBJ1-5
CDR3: CASSLQTGTPYSNQPQHF
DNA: TGTGCCAGCAGCCTCCAAACCGGGACACCTTATAGCAATCAGCCCCAGCATTTT

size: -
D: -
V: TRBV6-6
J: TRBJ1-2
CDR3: CASSYELGGGYTF
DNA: TGTGCCAGCAGTTACGAGCTAGGCGGAGGCTACACCTTC

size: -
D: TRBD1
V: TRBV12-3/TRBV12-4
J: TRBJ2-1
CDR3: CASSFGRGYNEQFF
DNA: TGTGCCAGCAGTTTTGGCAGGGGGTACAATGAGCAGTTCTTC

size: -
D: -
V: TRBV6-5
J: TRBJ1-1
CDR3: CASSYVRDGGERVKAFF
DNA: TGTGCCAGCAGTTACGTAAGGGATGGGGGGGAACGCGTGAAAGCTTTCTTT

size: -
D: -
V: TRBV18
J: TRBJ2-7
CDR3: CASSPPRAASGSLFEQYF
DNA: TGTGCCAGCTCACCACCCCGGGCAGCTTCAGGCAGTTTATTCGAGCAGTACTTC

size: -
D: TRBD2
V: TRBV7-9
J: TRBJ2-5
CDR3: CASSLMGLAGEETQYF
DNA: TGTGCCAGCAGCTTAATGGGACTAGCGGGGGAAGAGACCCAGTACTTC

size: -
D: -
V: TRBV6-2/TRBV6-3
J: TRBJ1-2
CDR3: CASSYSGTRQLEYGYTF
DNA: TGTGCCAGCAGTTACTCGGGTACCAGACAACTGGAATATGGCTACACCTTC

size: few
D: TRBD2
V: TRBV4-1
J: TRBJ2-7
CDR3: CASSLTGGREQYF
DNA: TGCGCCAGCAGCTTAACGGGGGGAAGGGAGCAGTACTTC

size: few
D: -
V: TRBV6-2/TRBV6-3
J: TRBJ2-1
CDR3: CASSYLSKSEQFF
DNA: TGTGCCAGCAGTTACCTTAGCAAATCGGAGCAGTTCTTC

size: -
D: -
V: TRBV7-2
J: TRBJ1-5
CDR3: CASSLVEKSYSNQPQHF
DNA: TGTGCCAGCAGCTTAGTGGAGAAGTCCTATAGCAATCAGCCCCAGCATTTT

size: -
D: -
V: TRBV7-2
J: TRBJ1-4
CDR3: CASSLLGAPGEKLFF
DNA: TGTGCCAGCAGCTTATTGGGGGCGCCAGGTGAAAAACTGTTTTTT

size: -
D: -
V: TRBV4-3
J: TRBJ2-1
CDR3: CASSQEPGANNEQFF
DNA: TGCGCCAGCAGCCAAGAACCAGGGGCCAACAATGAGCAGTTCTTC

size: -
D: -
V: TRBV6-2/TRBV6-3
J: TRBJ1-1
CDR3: CASSYDEGTEAFF
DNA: TGTGCCAGCAGTTACGACGAAGGAACTGAAGCTTTCTTT

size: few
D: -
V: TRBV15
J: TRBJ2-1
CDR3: CAAGGGSEQFF
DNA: TGTGCCGCTGGGGGGGGCAGTGAGCAGTTCTTC

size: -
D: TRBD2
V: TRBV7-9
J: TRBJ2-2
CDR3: CASSTLLAGFGELFF
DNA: TGTGCCAGCAGCACGCTACTAGCGGGGTTCGGGGAGCTGTTTTTT